The clone carrying this TCR beta chain occurred many times. The antigen is not known. Template material for amplifying TCR beta CDR3 regions consisted of RNA transcripts. HTBI primers were used for first-round RT-PCR of the TCR CDR3. MiXCR, run by TCRdb on the multiplex PCR reads, gives a single entry per CDR3 protein. The sample has about 290,000 distinct CDR3 sequences, roughly 13% seen once. The study left out patients who had uncontrolled infection, other autoimmune disease, pregnancy or lactation. Together with thyroid ultrasound, orbital computed tomography, serum thyroxine and TRAb, clinical symptoms were used for diagnoses. The record originates from a study of T cells in Graves' hyperthyroidism and ophthalmopathy. General study findings and limits: Among clonotypes expanded in thyroid above 0.001, most were also found in blood.

The length of the CDR3 is 15 residues. Germline loops: CDR1 MDHEN, CDR2 SYDVKM. J was trimmed by 4 bases and V by 7 bases; bases with no gene match: 9. Material for sequencing was blood. This clonotype was obtained from a woman aged 40 to 49 with Graves' hyperthyroidism. V is TRBV28 and J is TRBJ2-7; 11 bases align to TRBD2. Here the CDR3 DNA reads TGTGCCAGCACTCTAGCGGGAGGACCCCTTTACGAGCAGTACTTC. This gives the protein CASTLAGGPLYEQYF.